Listed below are T cell receptor beta chains from one sample, sequenced in a study of cytomegalovirus exposure and HLA in healthy donors. The repertoire was sequenced with immunoSEQ multiplex PCR; TCRdb's copy has only in-frame clones and lacks some. The sample has approximately 100,000 clones. The sample comprised PBMCs. Receptors were obtained from a man in his fifties in good health and CMV-seropositive. Each CDR3 is given with its conserved first and last residue. Each record gives: J gene, D gene, V gene, CDR3 DNA, CDR3 protein. The D gene is left open where the match is weak.

J: TRBJ2-3
D: TRBD2
V: TRBV6-5
DNA: TGTGCCAGCAGCCTAACTAGCGGGAATGCAGATACGCAGTATTTT
CDR3: CASSLTSGNADTQYF

J: TRBJ2-1
D: TRBD1
V: TRBV28
DNA: TGTGCCAGCTCCGCCCCGGGACAGGGGGACGAGCAGTTCTTC
CDR3: CASSAPGQGDEQFF

J: TRBJ2-7
D: .
V: TRBV11-3
DNA: TGTGCCAGCAGCTTAGTCATTAATTCCGCAGCAGGTGATAATTACGAGCAGTACTTC
CDR3: CASSLVINSAAGDNYEQYF

J: TRBJ1-5
D: .
V: TRBV5-5
DNA: TGTGCCAGCAGCTTCTTCCCCAGGGGAGAAACTAATCAGCCCCAGCATTTT
CDR3: CASSFFPRGETNQPQHF

J: TRBJ2-2
D: .
V: TRBV4-3
DNA: TGCGCCAGCAGCCAGGAGGGACGGACCGGGGAGCTGTTTTTT
CDR3: CASSQEGRTGELFF

J: TRBJ2-5
D: .
V: TRBV13
DNA: TGTGCCAGCAGCTTTCCGCCCCTAGGCCAAGAGACCCAGTACTTC
CDR3: CASSFPPLGQETQYF

J: TRBJ1-3
D: .
V: TRBV6-5
DNA: TGTGCCAGCAGTTACTCCACAGGGTACGGAAACACCATATATTTT
CDR3: CASSYSTGYGNTIYF

J: TRBJ1-1
D: .
V: TRBV30
DNA: TGTGCCTGGAGTGTACGTCGGGGGATCCCTGAAGCTTTCTTT
CDR3: CAWSVRRGIPEAFF

J: TRBJ1-5
D: .
V: TRBV6-1
DNA: TGTGCCAGCGACTCGGCGGTCACAGGGCAGCCCCAGCATTTT
CDR3: CASDSAVTGQPQHF

J: TRBJ1-1
D: .
V: TRBV9
DNA: TGTGCCAGCAGCCCCAGGTCGGGGGGCGCGGAGAACACTGAAGCTTTCTTT
CDR3: CASSPRSGGAENTEAFF

J: TRBJ2-1
D: .
V: TRBV14
DNA: TGTGCCAGCAGCCCCGCTAGGAATGAGCAGTTCTTC
CDR3: CASSPARNEQFF

J: TRBJ2-7
D: TRBD2
V: TRBV28
DNA: TGTGCCAGCAGCCTCCCTATAGCGGGAGGGGTCTACGAGCAGTACTTC
CDR3: CASSLPIAGGVYEQYF

J: TRBJ2-1
D: TRBD2
V: TRBV2
DNA: TGTGCCATCATCCTAGCGGGAGGCCCTGAAGCCTACAATGAGCAGTTCTTC
CDR3: CAIILAGGPEAYNEQFF

J: TRBJ1-1
D: .
V: TRBV7-6
DNA: TGTGCCAGCAGCGCAACCAGGGAAAGGACTGAAGCTTTCTTT
CDR3: CASSATRERTEAFF

J: TRBJ2-7
D: TRBD2
V: TRBV29-1
DNA: TGCAGCGTATTGACTAGCGGGCGCCACGAGCAGTACTTC
CDR3: CSVLTSGRHEQYF

J: TRBJ2-1
D: TRBD2
V: TRBV30
DNA: TGTGCCTGGAGTGTACCTACTAGCGGACGGAATGAGCAGTTCTTC
CDR3: CAWSVPTSGRNEQFF

J: TRBJ1-2
D: TRBD1
V: TRBV6-5
DNA: TGTGCCAGCACCCCCAACAGGGGAGCCAACTATGGCTACACCTTC
CDR3: CASTPNRGANYGYTF

J: TRBJ1-2
D: .
V: TRBV5-6
DNA: TGTGCCAGCAGCCCCGGGACTGTGGCTCTCTACACCTTC
CDR3: CASSPGTVALYTF

J: TRBJ2-2
D: .
V: TRBV12-5
DNA: TGTGCTAGTGGTTTTCTGAGTCCCGGGGAGCTGTTTTTT
CDR3: CASGFLSPGELFF

J: TRBJ2-5
D: .
V: TRBV11-3
DNA: TGTGCCAGCAGCTCCCCTAGTCGTCGCTGGGAGACCCAGTACTTC
CDR3: CASSSPSRRWETQYF

J: TRBJ1-3
D: TRBD1
V: TRBV7-2
DNA: TGTGCCAGCAGCTGGGACAGGGGGGTTGACACCATATATTTT
CDR3: CASSWDRGVDTIYF

J: TRBJ1-1
D: .
V: TRBV4-1
DNA: TGCGCCAGCAGCCAGCCCCAGGGGCTCCTTGGGAACACTGAAGCTTTCTTT
CDR3: CASSQPQGLLGNTEAFF

J: TRBJ2-1
D: TRBD2
V: TRBV4-3
DNA: TGCGCCAGCAGCTCGGAGGCGGCTAGCGGGCAGAATGAGCAGTTCTTC
CDR3: CASSSEAASGQNEQFF

J: TRBJ2-2
D: .
V: TRBV6-5
DNA: TGTGCCAGCAGTTATTTAGGGGGCACCGGGGAGCTGTTTTTT
CDR3: CASSYLGGTGELFF

J: TRBJ2-1
D: TRBD2
V: TRBV7-3
DNA: TGTGCCAGCAGTTCATCTAGCGGGGCACACAATGAGCAGTTCTTC
CDR3: CASSSSSGAHNEQFF

J: TRBJ1-1
D: .
V: TRBV19
DNA: TGTGCCAGTAGTTCCGCAGGGGACGCGAACACTGAAGCTTTCTTT
CDR3: CASSSAGDANTEAFF

J: TRBJ2-2
D: .
V: TRBV29-1
DNA: TGCAGCGTTGGAGGGGGGGCGCACACCGGGGAGCTGTTTTTT
CDR3: CSVGGGAHTGELFF

J: TRBJ2-5
D: TRBD2
V: TRBV11-2
DNA: TGTGCCAGCAGCTCCACAATCCAGACTAGCGGGAGAGGGGAGACCCAGTACTTC
CDR3: CASSSTIQTSGRGETQYF

J: TRBJ2-5
D: TRBD2
V: TRBV30
DNA: TGTGCCTGGAGGGGTATAGCGGGAGCATACCGGGAGACCCAGTACTTC
CDR3: CAWRGIAGAYRETQYF

J: TRBJ1-6
D: TRBD1
V: TRBV6-6
DNA: TGTGCCAGCAGTACCATGACAGGGGGATCGACACCCCTCCACTTT
CDR3: CASSTMTGGSTPLHF

J: TRBJ2-1
D: .
V: TRBV7-2
DNA: TGTGCCAGCAGCCCCTCGGAAGCGTACAATGAGCAGTTCTTC
CDR3: CASSPSEAYNEQFF

J: TRBJ1-2
D: TRBD1
V: TRBV7-8
DNA: TGTGCCAGCAGCCCAGGGACAGCTAACTATGGCTACACCTTC
CDR3: CASSPGTANYGYTF

J: TRBJ2-1
D: .
V: TRBV7-9
DNA: TGTGCCAGCAGCCTGGGCCCCGCGGGAGAGCAGTTCTTC
CDR3: CASSLGPAGEQFF

J: TRBJ2-7
D: .
V: TRBV7-2
DNA: TGTGCCAGCAGCCAAGGGAGGTCCTACGAGCAGTACTTC
CDR3: CASSQGRSYEQYF

J: TRBJ2-2
D: TRBD1
V: TRBV30
DNA: TGTGCCTGGGGGACAGGGTGGCAGATGAACACCGGGGAGCTGTTTTTT
CDR3: CAWGTGWQMNTGELFF

J: TRBJ2-3
D: .
V: TRBV4-3
DNA: TGCGCCAGCAGCCAAGAACCAGGGGGCACAGATACGCAGTATTTT
CDR3: CASSQEPGGTDTQYF

J: TRBJ1-1
D: .
V: TRBV29-1
DNA: TGCAGCGTTGAAGATACAGGGACACCGAACACTGAAGCTTTCTTT
CDR3: CSVEDTGTPNTEAFF

J: TRBJ1-5
D: TRBD1
V: TRBV5-1
DNA: TGCGCCAGCAGCCCGGGGACAGGGGCCCAGCCCCAGCATTTT
CDR3: CASSPGTGAQPQHF

J: TRBJ1-5
D: .
V: TRBV19
DNA: TGTGCCAGTAGTACGGCAGGAAGTCAGCCCCAGCATTTT
CDR3: CASSTAGSQPQHF

J: TRBJ2-1
D: .
V: TRBV11-1
DNA: TGTGCCAGCAGCTTACTGGGAATTGGGGCTGAGCAGTTCTTC
CDR3: CASSLLGIGAEQFF

J: TRBJ1-1
D: .
V: TRBV19
DNA: TGTGCCAGTAGTATAAGGACAATAGGTGCGAACACTGAAGCTTTCTTT
CDR3: CASSIRTIGANTEAFF

J: TRBJ1-1
D: TRBD1
V: TRBV6-1
DNA: TGTGCCAGCAGTGCCCGGGACAGGGGGTTTGGGAACACTGAAGCTTTCTTT
CDR3: CASSARDRGFGNTEAFF

J: TRBJ1-4
D: .
V: TRBV6-5
DNA: TGTGCCAGCAGTTACTCGTCGGCAGGTCGGGAAAAACTGTTTTTT
CDR3: CASSYSSAGREKLFF

J: TRBJ1-1
D: .
V: TRBV5-1
DNA: TGCGCCAGCAGCTGGAACAGGGTGCGTACTGAAGCTTTCTTT
CDR3: CASSWNRVRTEAFF

J: TRBJ2-2
D: TRBD2
V: TRBV4-3
DNA: TGCGCCAGCAGCCCCGGACTAGCGGAAAACACCGGGGAGCTGTTTTTT
CDR3: CASSPGLAENTGELFF

J: TRBJ2-5
D: TRBD2
V: TRBV4-1
DNA: TGCGCCAGCAGCCAAGAGATAGCGGGAGGCTCTTATCAAGAGACCCAGTACTTC
CDR3: CASSQEIAGGSYQETQYF

J: TRBJ1-1
D: .
V: TRBV18
DNA: TGTGCCAGCTTCCAGGGGCAGAACACTGAAGCTTTCTTT
CDR3: CASFQGQNTEAFF

J: TRBJ2-2
D: TRBD2
V: TRBV19
DNA: TGTGCCAGTAGTATCCTAGCGGGTAACACCGGGGAGCTGTTTTTT
CDR3: CASSILAGNTGELFF

J: TRBJ2-5
D: TRBD2
V: TRBV11-3
DNA: TGTGCCAGCAGCTTAGAGACTAGCGGGAAAGAGACCCAGTACTTC
CDR3: CASSLETSGKETQYF

J: TRBJ2-3
D: .
V: TRBV18
DNA: TGTGCCAGCTCACCATTTAGCGGAAACACAGATACGCAGTATTTT
CDR3: CASSPFSGNTDTQYF

J: TRBJ2-3
D: TRBD2
V: TRBV5-1
DNA: TGCGCCAGCAGCTCCTCCGGGACTAGAGGAACAGATACGCAGTATTTT
CDR3: CASSSSGTRGTDTQYF

J: TRBJ2-7
D: .
V: TRBV7-2
DNA: TGTGCCAGCAGCTTCGTGCCGACAGTCAACTACGAGCAGTACTTC
CDR3: CASSFVPTVNYEQYF

J: TRBJ2-5
D: .
V: TRBV18
DNA: TGTGCCAGCTCACCCAAGAACAGCCAAGAGACCCAGTACTTC
CDR3: CASSPKNSQETQYF

J: TRBJ1-2
D: TRBD1
V: TRBV7-9
DNA: TGTGCCAGCAGCCTCGGACAGGGGGCGCGGGGCTACACCTTC
CDR3: CASSLGQGARGYTF

J: TRBJ2-7
D: .
V: TRBV28
DNA: TGTGCCAGCAGTTTATCGGCAGGGGCCTACGAGCAGTACTTC
CDR3: CASSLSAGAYEQYF